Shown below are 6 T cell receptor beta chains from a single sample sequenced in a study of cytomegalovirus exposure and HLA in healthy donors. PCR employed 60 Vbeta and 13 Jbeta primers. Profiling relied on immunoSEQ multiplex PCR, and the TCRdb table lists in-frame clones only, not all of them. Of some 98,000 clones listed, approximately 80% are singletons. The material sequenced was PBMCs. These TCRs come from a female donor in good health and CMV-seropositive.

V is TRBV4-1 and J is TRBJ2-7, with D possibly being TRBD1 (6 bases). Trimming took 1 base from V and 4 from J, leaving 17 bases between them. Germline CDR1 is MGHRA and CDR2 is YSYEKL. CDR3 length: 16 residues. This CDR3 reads CASSQVAGRGRYEQYF. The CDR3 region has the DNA TGCGCCAGCAGCCAAGTGGCGGGCAGGGGCCGGTACGAGCAGTACTTC.

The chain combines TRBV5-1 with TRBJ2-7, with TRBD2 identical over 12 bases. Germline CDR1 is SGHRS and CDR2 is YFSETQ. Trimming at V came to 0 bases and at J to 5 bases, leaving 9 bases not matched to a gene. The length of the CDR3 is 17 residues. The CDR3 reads CASSLASTSGSTDEQYF. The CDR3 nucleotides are TGCGCCAGCAGCTTGGCTTCGACTAGCGGGAGTACCGACGAGCAGTACTTC.

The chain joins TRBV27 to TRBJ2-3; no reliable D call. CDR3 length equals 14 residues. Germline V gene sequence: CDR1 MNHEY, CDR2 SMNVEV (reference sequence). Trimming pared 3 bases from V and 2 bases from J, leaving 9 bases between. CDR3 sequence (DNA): TGTGCCAGCAGTTTTTACAGCAACACAGATACGCAGTATTTT. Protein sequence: CASSFYSNTDTQYF.

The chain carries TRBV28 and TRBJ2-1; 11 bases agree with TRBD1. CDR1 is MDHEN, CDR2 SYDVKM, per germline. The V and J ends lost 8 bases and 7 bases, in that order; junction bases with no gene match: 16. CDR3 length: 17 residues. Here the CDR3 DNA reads TGTGCCAGCTCTTCTACCATCCGGGACAGGGGGTCAAATGAGCAGTTCTTC. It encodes CASSSTIRDRGSNEQFF.

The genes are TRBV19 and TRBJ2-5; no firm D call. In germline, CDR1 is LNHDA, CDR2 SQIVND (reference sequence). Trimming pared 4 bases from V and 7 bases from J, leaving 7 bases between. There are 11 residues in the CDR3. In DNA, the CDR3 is TGTGCCAGTAGTAATCAATGGACCCAGTACTTC. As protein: CASSNQWTQYF.

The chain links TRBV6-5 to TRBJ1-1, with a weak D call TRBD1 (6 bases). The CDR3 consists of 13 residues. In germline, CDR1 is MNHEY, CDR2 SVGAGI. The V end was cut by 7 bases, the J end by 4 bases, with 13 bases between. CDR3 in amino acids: CASTDDRITEAFF. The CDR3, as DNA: TGTGCCAGCACCGATGACAGGATCACTGAAGCTTTCTTT.